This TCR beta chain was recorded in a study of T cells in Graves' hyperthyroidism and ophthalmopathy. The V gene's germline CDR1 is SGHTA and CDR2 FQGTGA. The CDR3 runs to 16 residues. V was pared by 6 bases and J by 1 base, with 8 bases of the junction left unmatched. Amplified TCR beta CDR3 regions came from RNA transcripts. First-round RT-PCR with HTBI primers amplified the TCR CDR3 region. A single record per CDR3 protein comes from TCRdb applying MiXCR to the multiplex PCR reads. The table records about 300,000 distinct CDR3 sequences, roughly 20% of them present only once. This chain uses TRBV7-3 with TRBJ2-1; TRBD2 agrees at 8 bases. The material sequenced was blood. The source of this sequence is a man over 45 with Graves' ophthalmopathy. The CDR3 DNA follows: TGTGCCAGCAGTTATCGGGCTAGCGGGTCCTACAATGAGCAGTTCTTC. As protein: CASSYRASGSYNEQFF.